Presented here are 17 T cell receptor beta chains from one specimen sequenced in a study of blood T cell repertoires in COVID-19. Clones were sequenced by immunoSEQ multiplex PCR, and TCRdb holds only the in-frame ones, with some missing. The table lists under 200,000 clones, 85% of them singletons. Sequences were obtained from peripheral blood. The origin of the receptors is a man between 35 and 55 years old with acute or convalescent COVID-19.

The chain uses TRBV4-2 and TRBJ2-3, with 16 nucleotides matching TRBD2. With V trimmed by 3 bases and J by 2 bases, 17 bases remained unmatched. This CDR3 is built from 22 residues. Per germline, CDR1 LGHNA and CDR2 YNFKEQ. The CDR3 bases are TGTGCCAGCAGCCACCTCTCCCCTCCGGGACTAGCGGGGGGGCTCTACACAGATACGCAGTATTTT. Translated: CASSHLSPPGLAGGLYTDTQYF.

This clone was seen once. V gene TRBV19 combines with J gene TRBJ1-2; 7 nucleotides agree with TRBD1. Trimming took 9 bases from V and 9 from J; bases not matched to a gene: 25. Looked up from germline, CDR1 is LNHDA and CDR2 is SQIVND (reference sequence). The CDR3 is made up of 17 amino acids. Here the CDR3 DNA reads TGTGCCAGCCGGGACAGACTAACACTTCTCCAAACTATGAGCTACACCTTC. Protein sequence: CASRDRLTLLQTMSYTF.

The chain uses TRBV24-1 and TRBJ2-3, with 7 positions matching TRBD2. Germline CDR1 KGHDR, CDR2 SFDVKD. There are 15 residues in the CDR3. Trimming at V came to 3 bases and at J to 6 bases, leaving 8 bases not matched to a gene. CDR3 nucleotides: TGTGCCACCAGTGATCCAGCGGGGCCTGGGGATACGCAGTATTTT. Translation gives CATSDPAGPGDTQYF.

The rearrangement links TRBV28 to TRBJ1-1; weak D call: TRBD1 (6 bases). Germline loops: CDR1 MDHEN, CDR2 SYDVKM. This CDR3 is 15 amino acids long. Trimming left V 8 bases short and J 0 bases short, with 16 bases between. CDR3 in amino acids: CASALRTAMNTEAFF. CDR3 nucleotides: TGTGCCAGCGCCTTACGGACAGCTATGAACACTGAAGCTTTCTTT.

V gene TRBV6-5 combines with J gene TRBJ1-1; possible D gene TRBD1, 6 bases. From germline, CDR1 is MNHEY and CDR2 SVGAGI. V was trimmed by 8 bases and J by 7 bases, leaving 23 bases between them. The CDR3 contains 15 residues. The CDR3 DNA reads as TGTGCCAGCTTATTTCGTACAGGGAGAGGAGGTGAAGCTTTCTTT. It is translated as CASLFRTGRGGEAFF.

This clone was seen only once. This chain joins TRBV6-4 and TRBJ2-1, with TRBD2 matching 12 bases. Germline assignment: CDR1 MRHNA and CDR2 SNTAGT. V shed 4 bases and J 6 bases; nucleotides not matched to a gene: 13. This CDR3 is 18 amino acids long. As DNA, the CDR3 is TGTGCCAGCAGTGCCGCTAGCGGGGGGGCCCAGAGGGGCAATGAGCAGTTCTTC. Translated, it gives CASSAASGGAQRGNEQFF.

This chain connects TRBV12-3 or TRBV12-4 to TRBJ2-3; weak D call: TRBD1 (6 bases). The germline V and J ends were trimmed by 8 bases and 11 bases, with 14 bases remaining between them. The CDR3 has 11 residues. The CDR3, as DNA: TGTGCCAGCGGACTTGGACAGAAGCAGTATTTT. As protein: CASGLGQKQYF.

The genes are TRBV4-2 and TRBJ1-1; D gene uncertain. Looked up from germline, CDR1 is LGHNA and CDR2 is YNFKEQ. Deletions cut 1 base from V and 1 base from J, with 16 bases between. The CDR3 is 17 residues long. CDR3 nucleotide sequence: TGTGCCAGCAGCCAAGGAGGACTGGGTCACACGAACACTGAAGCTTTCTTT. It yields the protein CASSQGGLGHTNTEAFF.

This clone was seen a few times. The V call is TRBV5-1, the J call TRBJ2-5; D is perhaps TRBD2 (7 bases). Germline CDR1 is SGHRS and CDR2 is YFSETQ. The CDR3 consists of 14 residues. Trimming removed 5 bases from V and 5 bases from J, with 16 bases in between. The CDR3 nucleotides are TGCGCCAGCAGAAGGGAGGGGGGGATGGAGACCCAGTACTTC. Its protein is CASRREGGMETQYF.

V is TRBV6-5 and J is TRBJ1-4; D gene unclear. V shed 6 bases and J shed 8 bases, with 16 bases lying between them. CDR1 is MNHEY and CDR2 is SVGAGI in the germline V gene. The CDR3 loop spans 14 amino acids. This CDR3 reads CASSEFNPWEKLFF. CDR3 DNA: TGTGCCAGCAGCGAGTTCAACCCCTGGGAAAAACTGTTTTTT.

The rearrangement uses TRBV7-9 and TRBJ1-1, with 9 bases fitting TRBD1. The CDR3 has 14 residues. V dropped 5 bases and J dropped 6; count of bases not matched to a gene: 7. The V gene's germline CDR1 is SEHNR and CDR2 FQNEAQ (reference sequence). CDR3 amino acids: CASSLTGGASEAFF. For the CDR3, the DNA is TGTGCCAGCAGCCTTACAGGGGGCGCATCTGAAGCTTTCTTT.

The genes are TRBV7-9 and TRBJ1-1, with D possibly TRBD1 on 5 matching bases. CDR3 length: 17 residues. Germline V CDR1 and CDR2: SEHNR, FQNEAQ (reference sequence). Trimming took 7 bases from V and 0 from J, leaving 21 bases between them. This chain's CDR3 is CASNWGGQGNMNTEAFF. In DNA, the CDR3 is TGTGCCAGCAACTGGGGAGGGCAGGGTAACATGAACACTGAAGCTTTCTTT.

DNA for the CDR3: TGCAGCGTTGAACGATCCCAGGAAGCTTTCTTT. Its translation: CSVERSQEAFF. The rearrangement uses TRBV29-1 and TRBJ1-1; the D is unclear. Trimming cost V 2 bases and J 8 bases, with 9 bases left between them. From germline, CDR1 is SQVTM and CDR2 ANQGSEA. This CDR3 spans 11 amino acids.

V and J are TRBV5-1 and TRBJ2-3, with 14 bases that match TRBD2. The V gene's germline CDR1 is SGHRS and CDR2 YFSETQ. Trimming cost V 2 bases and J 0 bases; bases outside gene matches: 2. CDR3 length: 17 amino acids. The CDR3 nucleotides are TGCGCCAGCAGCTTAAGACTAGCGGGGGGGAGCACAGATACGCAGTATTTT. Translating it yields CASSLRLAGGSTDTQYF. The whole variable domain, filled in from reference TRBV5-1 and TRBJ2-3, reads KAGVTQTPRYLIKTRGQQVTLSCSPISGHRSVSWYQQTPGQGLQFLFEYFSETQRNKGNFPGRFSGRQFSNSRSEMNVSTLELGDSALYLCASSLRLAGGSTDTQYFGPGTRLTVL.

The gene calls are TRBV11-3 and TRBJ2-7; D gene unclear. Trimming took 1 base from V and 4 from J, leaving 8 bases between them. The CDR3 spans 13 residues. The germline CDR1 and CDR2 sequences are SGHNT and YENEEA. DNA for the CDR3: TGTGCCAGCAGCTTAGGCGCCTCGTACGAGCAGTACTTC. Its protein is CASSLGASYEQYF.

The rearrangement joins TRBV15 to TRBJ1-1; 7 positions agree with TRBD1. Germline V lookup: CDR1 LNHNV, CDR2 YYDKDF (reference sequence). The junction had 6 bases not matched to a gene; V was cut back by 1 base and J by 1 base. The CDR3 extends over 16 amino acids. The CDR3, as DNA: TGTGCCACCAGCAGAGTTAGACAGGGACCGAACACTGAAGCTTTCTTT. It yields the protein CATSRVRQGPNTEAFF.

For the CDR3, the DNA is TGTGCCAGCAGCTCCGGGGAGCGGGGGAGCACAGATACGCAGTATTTT. Encoded protein: CASSSGERGSTDTQYF. The V and J genes are TRBV7-9 and TRBJ2-3; TRBD2 matches 8 bases. The CDR3 covers 16 residues. V was clipped by 4 bases and J by 0 bases; unmatched bases: 6. Germline CDR1 reads SEHNR; CDR2 reads FQNEAQ (reference sequence).